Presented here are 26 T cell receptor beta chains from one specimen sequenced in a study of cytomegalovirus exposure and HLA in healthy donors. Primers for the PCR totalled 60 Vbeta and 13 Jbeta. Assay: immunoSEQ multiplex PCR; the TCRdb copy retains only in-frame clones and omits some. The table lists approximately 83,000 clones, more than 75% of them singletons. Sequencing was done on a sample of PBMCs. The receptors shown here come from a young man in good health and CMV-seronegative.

CDR3 in DNA: TGTGCCAGCAGTGATTCGGTCTTGAGGGCCAACGTCCTGACTTTC. Translated, it gives CASSDSVLRANVLTF. J is TRBJ2-6 and V is TRBV6-1, with D unclear. CDR3 size: 15 residues. The V and J ends lost 3 bases and 5 bases respectively, with 11 bases between them. Per the germline V gene, CDR1 is MNHNS and CDR2 is SASEGT.

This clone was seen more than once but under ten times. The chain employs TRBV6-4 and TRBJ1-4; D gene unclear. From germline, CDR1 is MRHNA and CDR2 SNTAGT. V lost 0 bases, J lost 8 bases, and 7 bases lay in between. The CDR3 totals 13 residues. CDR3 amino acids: CASSDSGGEKLFF. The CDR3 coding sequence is TGTGCCAGCAGTGACTCCGGAGGGGAAAAACTGTTTTTT.

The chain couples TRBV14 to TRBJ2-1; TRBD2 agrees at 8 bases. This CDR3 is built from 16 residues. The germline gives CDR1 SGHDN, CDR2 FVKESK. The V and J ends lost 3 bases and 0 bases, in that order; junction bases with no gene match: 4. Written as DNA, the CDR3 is TGTGCCAGCAGCCACGCGGGGGGACTCTCCTACAATGAGCAGTTCTTC. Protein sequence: CASSHAGGLSYNEQFF.

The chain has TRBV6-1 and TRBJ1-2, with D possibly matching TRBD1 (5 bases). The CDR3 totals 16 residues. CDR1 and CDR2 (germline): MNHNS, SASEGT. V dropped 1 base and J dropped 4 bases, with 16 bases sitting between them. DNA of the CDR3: TGTGCCAGCAGTGAAGGGGATGTACAGGTATTCTATGGCTACACCTTC. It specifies CASSEGDVQVFYGYTF.

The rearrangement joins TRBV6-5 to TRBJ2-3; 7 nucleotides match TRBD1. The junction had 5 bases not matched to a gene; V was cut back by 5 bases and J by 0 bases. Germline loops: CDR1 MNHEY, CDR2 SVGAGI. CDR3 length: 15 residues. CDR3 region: CASSPTGSSTDTQYF. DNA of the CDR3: TGTGCCAGCAGTCCGACAGGGTCGAGCACAGATACGCAGTATTTT.

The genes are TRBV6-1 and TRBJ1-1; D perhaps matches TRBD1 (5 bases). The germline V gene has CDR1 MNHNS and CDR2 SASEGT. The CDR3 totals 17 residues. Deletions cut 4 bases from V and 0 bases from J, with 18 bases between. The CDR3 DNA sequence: TGTGCCAGCAGTGCCGCCCGCGGGGTGGGACTGAACACTGAAGCTTTCTTT. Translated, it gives CASSAARGVGLNTEAFF.

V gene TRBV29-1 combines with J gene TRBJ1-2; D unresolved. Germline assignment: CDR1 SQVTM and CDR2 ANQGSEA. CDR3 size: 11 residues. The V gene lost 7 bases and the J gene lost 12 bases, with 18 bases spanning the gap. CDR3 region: CSGAERGGDTF. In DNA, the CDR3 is TGCAGCGGCGCAGAGCGCGGAGGAGACACCTTC.

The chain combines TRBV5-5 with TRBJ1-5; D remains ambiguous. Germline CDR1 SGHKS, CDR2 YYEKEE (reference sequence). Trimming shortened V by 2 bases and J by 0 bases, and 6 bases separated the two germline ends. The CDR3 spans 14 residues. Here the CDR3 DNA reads TGTGCCAGCAGCTTACAGAGTAGCAATCAGCCCCAGCATTTT. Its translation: CASSLQSSNQPQHF.

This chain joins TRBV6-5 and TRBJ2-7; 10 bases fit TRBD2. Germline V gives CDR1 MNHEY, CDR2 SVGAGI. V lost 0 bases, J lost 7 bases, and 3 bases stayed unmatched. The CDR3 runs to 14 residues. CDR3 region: CASSYSASGGEQYF. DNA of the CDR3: TGTGCCAGCAGTTACTCGGCTAGCGGGGGAGAGCAGTACTTC.

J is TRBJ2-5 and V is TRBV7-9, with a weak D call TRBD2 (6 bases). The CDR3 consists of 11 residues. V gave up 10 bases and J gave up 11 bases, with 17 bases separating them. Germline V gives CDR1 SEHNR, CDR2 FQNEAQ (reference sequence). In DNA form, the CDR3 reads TGTGCCACAGCAGGAGGGCCGGGGCAGTACTTC. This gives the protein CATAGGPGQYF.

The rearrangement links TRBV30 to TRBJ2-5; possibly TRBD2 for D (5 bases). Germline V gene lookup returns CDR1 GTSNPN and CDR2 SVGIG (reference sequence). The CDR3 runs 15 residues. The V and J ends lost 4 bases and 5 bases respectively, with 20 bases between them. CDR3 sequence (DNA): TGTGCCTGGAATCGCGGTCTAGCCCCATCGGAGACCCAGTACTTC. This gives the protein CAWNRGLAPSETQYF.

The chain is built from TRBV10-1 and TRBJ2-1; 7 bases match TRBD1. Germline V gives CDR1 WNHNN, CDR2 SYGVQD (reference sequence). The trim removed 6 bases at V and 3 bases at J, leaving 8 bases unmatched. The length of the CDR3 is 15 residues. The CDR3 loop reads CASRADRALYNEQFF. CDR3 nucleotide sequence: TGCGCCAGCAGGGCCGACAGGGCCCTCTACAATGAGCAGTTCTTC.

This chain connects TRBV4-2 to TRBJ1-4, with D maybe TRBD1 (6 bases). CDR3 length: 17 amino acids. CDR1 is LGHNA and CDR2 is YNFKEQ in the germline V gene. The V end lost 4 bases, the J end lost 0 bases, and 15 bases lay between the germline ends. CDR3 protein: CASSRTGLGATNEKLFF. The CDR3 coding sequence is TGTGCCAGCAGCCGAACAGGGCTAGGTGCAACTAATGAAAAACTGTTTTTT.

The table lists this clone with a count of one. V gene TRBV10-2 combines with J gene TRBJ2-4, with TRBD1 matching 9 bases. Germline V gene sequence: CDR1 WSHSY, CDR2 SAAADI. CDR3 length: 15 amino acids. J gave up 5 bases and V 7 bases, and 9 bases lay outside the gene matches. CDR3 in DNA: TGCGCCAGCAAACAACCGGGACAGGGCCAAAACATTCAGTACTTC. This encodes CASKQPGQGQNIQYF.

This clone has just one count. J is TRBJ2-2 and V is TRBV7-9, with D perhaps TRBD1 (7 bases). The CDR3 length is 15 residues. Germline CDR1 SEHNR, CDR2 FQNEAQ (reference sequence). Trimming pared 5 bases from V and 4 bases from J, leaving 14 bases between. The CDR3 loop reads CASSDREVATGELFF. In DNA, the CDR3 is TGTGCCAGCAGCGACAGGGAGGTGGCCACCGGGGAGCTGTTTTTT.

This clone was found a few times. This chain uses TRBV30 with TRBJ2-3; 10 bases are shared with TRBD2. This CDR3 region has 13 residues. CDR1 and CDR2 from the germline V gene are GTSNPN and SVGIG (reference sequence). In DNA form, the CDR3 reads TGTGGTCTAGATCTAGCGGGGGCAGATACGCAGTATTTT. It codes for CGLDLAGADTQYF.

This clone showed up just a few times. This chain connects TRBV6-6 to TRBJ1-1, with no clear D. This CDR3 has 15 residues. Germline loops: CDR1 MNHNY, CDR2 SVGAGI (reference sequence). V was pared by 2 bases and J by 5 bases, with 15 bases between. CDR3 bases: TGTGCCAGCAGTTACCTCCAGGAGGGTTTTACTGAAGCTTTCTTT. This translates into CASSYLQEGFTEAFF.

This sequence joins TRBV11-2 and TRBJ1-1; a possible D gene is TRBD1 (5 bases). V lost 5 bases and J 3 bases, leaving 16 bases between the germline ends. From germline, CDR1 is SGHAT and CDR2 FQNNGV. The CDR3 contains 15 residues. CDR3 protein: CASSPRRGEDTEAFF. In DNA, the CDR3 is TGTGCCAGCAGCCCAAGACGAGGGGAGGACACTGAAGCTTTCTTT.

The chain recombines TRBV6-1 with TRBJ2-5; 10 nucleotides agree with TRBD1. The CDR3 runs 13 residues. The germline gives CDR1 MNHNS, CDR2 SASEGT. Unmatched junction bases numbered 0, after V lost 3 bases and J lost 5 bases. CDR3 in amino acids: CASSEDRGETQYF. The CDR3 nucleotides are TGTGCCAGCAGTGAGGACAGGGGGGAGACCCAGTACTTC.

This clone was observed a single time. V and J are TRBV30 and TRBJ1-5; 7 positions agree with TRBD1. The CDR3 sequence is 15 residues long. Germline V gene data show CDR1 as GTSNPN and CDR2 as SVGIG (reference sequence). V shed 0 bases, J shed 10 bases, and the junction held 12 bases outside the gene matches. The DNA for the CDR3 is TGTGCCTGGAGTGTAGCAGGGGGACCCGAGGGCCCCCAGCATTTT. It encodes CAWSVAGGPEGPQHF.

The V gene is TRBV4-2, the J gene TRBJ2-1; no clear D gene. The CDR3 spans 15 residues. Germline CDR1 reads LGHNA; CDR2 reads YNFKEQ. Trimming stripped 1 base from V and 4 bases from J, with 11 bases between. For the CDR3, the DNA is TGTGCCAGCAGCCAAGTCGGTACCTATTACAATGAGCAGTTCTTC. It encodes CASSQVGTYYNEQFF.

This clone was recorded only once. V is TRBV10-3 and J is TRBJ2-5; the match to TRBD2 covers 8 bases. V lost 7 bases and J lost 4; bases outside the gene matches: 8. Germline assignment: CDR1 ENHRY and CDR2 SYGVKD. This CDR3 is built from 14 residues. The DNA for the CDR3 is TGTGCCATCACCGCAGGTGGACTAGCAGAGACCCAGTACTTC. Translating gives CAITAGGLAETQYF.

The CDR3 DNA reads TGTGCCAGCAGTTTCCAGGGGGCCAGCTCCTACAATGAGCAGTTCTTC. Translating it yields CASSFQGASSYNEQFF. The genes are TRBV27 and TRBJ2-1; TRBD1 agrees at 8 bases. The CDR3 length is 16 residues. Germline-derived CDR1 and CDR2 are MNHEY and SMNVEV (reference sequence). With 3 bases clipped from V and 0 bases from J, the junction kept 4 bases outside the gene matches.

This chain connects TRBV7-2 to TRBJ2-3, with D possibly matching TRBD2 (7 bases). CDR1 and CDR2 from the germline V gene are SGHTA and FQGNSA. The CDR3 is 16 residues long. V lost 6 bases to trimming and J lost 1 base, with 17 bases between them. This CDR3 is CASRATGRGRTDTQYF. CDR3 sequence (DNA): TGTGCCAGCAGGGCTACTGGGCGGGGGCGCACAGATACGCAGTATTTT.

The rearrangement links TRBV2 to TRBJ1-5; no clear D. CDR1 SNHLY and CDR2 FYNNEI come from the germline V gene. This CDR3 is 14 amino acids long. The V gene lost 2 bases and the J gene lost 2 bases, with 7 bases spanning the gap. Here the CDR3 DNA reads TGTGCCAGCAGTGAAAGGCGGGGCAATCAGCCCCAGCATTTT. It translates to CASSERRGNQPQHF.

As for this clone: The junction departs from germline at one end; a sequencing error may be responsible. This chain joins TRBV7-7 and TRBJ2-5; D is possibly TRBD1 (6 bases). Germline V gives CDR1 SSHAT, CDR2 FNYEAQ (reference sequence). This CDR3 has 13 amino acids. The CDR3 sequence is CASSKDSLETQYF. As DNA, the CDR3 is TGTGCTAGCAGCAAGGACAGTCTAGAGACCCAGTACTTC. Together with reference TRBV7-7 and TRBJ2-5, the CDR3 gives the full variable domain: GAGVSQSPRYKVTKRGQDVTLRCDPISSHATLYWYQQALGQGPEFLTYFNYEAQPDKSGLPSDRFSAERPEGSISTLTIQRTEQRDSAMYRCASSKDSLETQYFGPGTRLLVL.